This T cell receptor (beta chain) stems from a study of blood T cell repertoires in COVID-19 (TCRdb year 2020). Study-level background: The collaborator samples originated in the United States, Italy and Spain and spanned the acute and convalescent phases of COVID-19. Nearly every sample came with metadata listing a de-identified subject ID, COVID-19 status, age in years and sex. The repertoires were released in a freely available public database meant as a resource for research on the immune response to SARS-CoV-2. Where available, HLA class I and class II types were obtained from metadata supplied by the sample provider rather than from assay-based typing. Samples came from the ongoing ImmuneRACE study (first 160 participants) plus 1,254 subjects from 6 global collaborators. The material from the prospective study consisted of cDNA or gDNA derived from T cells, B-cell-depleted T cells, or PBMCs. The dataset comprised deeply sampled blood TCRbeta repertoires from subjects exposed to, actively infected with, or recovered from COVID-19.

Whole blood was collected in K2EDTA tubes by collaborating institutions according to the institutions' own protocols. For TCRbeta analysis, collaborators shipped samples as frozen whole blood, isolated PBMCs, or DNA extracted from either of those sample types. On the study overall, not on this receptor specifically: Clinical and demographic metadata were provided uncurated, with the amount varying by source and participant.

From the cysteine through the phenylalanine, the CDR3 covers 15 amino acids. Left in the record is the CDR3 DNA by itself, 45 bases read in frame from the first base. V sheds 4 bases and J sheds 2 bases, leaving 11 bases between their ends. CDR1 and CDR2, per the germline V gene (reference sequence), are SEHNR and FQNEAQ. In the case of this clone: Its antigen is currently not known. Within one base of it there is no much larger clone, and no base qualities were kept.

The immunoSEQ Assay, a bias-controlled multiplex PCR, was used to amplify TCRbeta CDR3 regions from genomic DNA. Processing in the source paper ran as follows. The number of nucleated cells in each sample was estimated by amplification of reference gene primers within the assay. To quantify the absolute abundance of each unique TCRbeta CDR3 rearrangement, sequence reads were collapsed and filtered. For each sample, productive Simpson clonality was calculated by taking the square root of Simpson's diversity index across productive rearrangements. TCRdb carries this immuneACCESS record with in-frame sequences only. Its versions omit some clonotypes, under half of them owing to an unresolved V gene in the studies checked, with the rest unexplained. Clone size and V and J calls were adopted from that table, with D and trimming inferred from the DNA. Across this sample there are 150,000 or so clones, with approximately 87% seen only once. Of the sample, roughly 6.6% is held by the ten largest clones.

The V and J genes are TRBV7-9 and TRBJ2-2; the D gene is perhaps TRBD1, from 5 matching bases. This receptor was taken from an elderly man with acute or convalescent COVID-19. Sequences were obtained from peripheral blood. The nucleotides read TGTGCCAGCAGCTCTAGACAGACTAACACCGGGGAGCTGTTTTTT. The resulting protein is CASSSRQTNTGELFF.